This T cell receptor beta chain was recovered during a study of blood T cells in healthy people across ages (dated by TCRdb to 2015 to 2017). In the study overall: In model experiments, roughly one uniquely barcoded TCR beta cDNA molecule per two T cells was captured by template switching. Using the same blood draw, the study looked at two additional independent replicas of 1 million unique cDNA reads for two donors, one aged 18 to 30 and the other aged 80 or older. The donors were divided into four age groups: young (average around 15 years), middle-aged (approximately 39), aged (about 60) and long-lived (about 79). To avoid experimental bias, donors of different ages were spread randomly across the sequencing lanes. The study measured age-related changes in TCR beta repertoire diversity using deep sequencing normalized with unique cDNA molecular identifiers.

The 40 or so donors, aged about 6 to 95 years, were systemically healthy Caucasian individuals from Russia. Each donor gave around 9.8 milliliters of peripheral blood, collected into EDTA-treated Vacutainer tubes. PBMCs were isolated by Ficoll-Paque density-gradient centrifugation, with at least 6 million obtained per sample. Total RNA, at least 6 micrograms per sample, was extracted from PBMCs with Trizol reagent. The percentages of naive CD45RAhigh/CD27high T cells were determined by flow cytometry on a PBMC aliquot from every donor. Overall study outcomes, separate from this receptor: Since profiling was done on bulk unsorted PBMCs, naive and antigen-experienced compartments could not be conclusively compared. Total diversity estimates from one million sequenced T cells were considered lower bounds and underestimates. Because the CMV infection status of the donors was unknown, age-related changes in expanded clonotypes may potentially have been confounded. As age increased, observed TCR beta diversity per million T cells dropped in a roughly linear way, and a significant reduction was already evident by age roughly 36. There was a strong correlation between observed TCR beta diversity and the percentage of naive T cells measured by flow cytometry. Compared with the aged group, more naive CD4+ T cells, fewer expanded clones and increased TCR diversity were shown by the long-lived group, suggesting age selection.

Turning to this clonotype: Its antigen has not been determined. Per-base qualities were not stored, and no clone one base away is much larger.

Libraries were constructed by 5' RACE. A second PCR of roughly 7 to 11 cycles was performed with a sample-barcoded 5' primer and a J-beta primer mix. A template-switch 5' adaptor carrying 12 random nucleotides introduced a unique molecular identifier onto each TCR beta cDNA molecule. At least 3 million CDR3-containing paired-end reads were obtained from each sample. First-strand cDNA synthesis was performed from all RNA using the Mint cDNA synthesis kit, with priming by a TRBC-specific oligonucleotide. All cDNA was treated with uracil-DNA glycosylase and then went through a first 18-cycle PCR with the universal primers M1SS and BC2_uni_R. As for how the authors treated the data: Normalization of each sample was performed by random selection of 1 million high-quality reads, each carrying a distinct molecular identifier. Instead of being binned into consensus sequences, reads that shared molecular identifiers were thrown out. CDR3 identification, clonotype clustering and error correction used MiTCR with a Q25 quality threshold and the strictest error-elimination algorithm. A nonparametric unseen species model with Euler transformation was used to estimate lower-bound total TCR beta diversity. The public reads were reprocessed in TCRdb via fastp at Q25 and MiXCR, keeping in-frame beta chains. Rows matching on CDR3 protein sequence are summarized as one entry with the most common DNA and genes. In this record, the V and J calls reflect TCRdb's handling and not the investigators' own analysis. The sample table holds approximately 1,700,000 distinct CDR3 sequences, of which 35% to 50% were seen once. The top ten clones comprise approximately 22% of the sample.

The germline V gene (reference sequence) sets CDR1 to SEHNR and CDR2 to FQNEAQ. The CDR3, cysteine through phenylalanine, is 15 amino acids long. Solely the CDR3 DNA is kept, with 45 bases framed from the first base. The TCR sequence derives from a human donor in good health. The rearranged chain carries TRBV7-9 and TRBJ2-4, and the D gene may be TRBD1, 5 bases matching. The closer fit of TRBJ2-7 to the DNA end suggests the J call may be wrong. The sample was blood. Here the CDR3 is given as CASSLQVSAGYEQYF. The nucleotide sequence reads TGTGCCAGCAGCCTACAGGTCTCCGCAGGCTACGAGCAGTACTTC.